This T cell receptor beta chain was observed in a study of esophageal squamous cell carcinoma under preoperative chemotherapy. Study-level information: TCR repertoires were profiled from both peripheral blood T cells and tumor-infiltrating lymphocytes.

Germline values: CDR1 SGHTA, CDR2 FQGNSA. Trimming pared 4 bases from V and 3 bases from J, leaving 8 bases between. The CDR3 is 13 residues long. Time point specified: after preoperative PTX-NDP chemotherapy. The sample holds a few counts of this clonotype. TCRdb itself ran the PCR reads through MiXCR, one entry per CDR3 protein. The table includes around 34,000 distinct CDR3 sequences, around 50% detected once. This chain connects TRBV7-2 to TRBJ2-3; D not resolved. This clonotype was obtained from a human donor with esophageal squamous cell carcinoma. The donor label of this sample is uncertain. This specimen was collected from a patient given preoperative chemotherapy. CDR3 loop: CASSYLRTDTQYF. The CDR3 DNA sequence: TGTGCCAGCAGCTACCTTAGAACAGATACGCAGTATTTT.